In its sample, the clone carrying this T cell receptor (beta chain) was seen many times. Antigen specificity is unknown. The record originates from a study of T-cell reconstitution after alpha-beta-depleted transplantation in children. General observations from the study: T-cell numbers and diversity one year post-transplant derived largely from freshly generated T cells. Several hundred graft clones that had expanded were reportedly the source of alpha-beta T cells about two months after transplant.

Trimming pared 1 base from V and 6 bases from J, leaving 12 bases between. The CDR3 contains 14 residues. Germline V gene data show CDR1 as MNHNS and CDR2 as SASEGT. The authors prepared the TCRbeta library with unique molecular identifiers. MiXCR, applied by TCRdb to the PCR reads, yields one record per CDR3 protein. In the table there are about 17,000 distinct CDR3 sequences, approximately 5.3% of which are singletons. Sequencing was performed on PBMCs, taken before TCRalphabeta/CD19-depleted stem cell transplant. This TCR came from a boy aged 10-17 years with acute lymphoblastic leukemia, due to receive a stem cell transplant. This rearrangement joins TRBV6-1 to TRBJ1-1; no clear D. The CDR3 region has the DNA TGTGCCAGCAGTGAAGTGCCCGGGGTAGCTGAAGCTTTCTTT. This gives the protein CASSEVPGVAEAFF.